The 2 T cell receptor beta chains presented below share a single source sample, sequenced in a study of cytomegalovirus exposure and HLA in healthy donors. Assay used: immunoSEQ multiplex PCR; TCRdb lists only in-frame clones, some missing. There are under 200,000 clones in the sample; 85% to 90% occur only once, and 4% to 5% lies in the top ten. The sequencing sample was made of PBMCs. The receptors here all came from a man between 18 and 35 years old in good health and CMV-seropositive.

This clone was recorded a few times. The chain carries TRBV9 and TRBJ1-2; 12 bases are a match to TRBD1. This CDR3 region has 16 residues. V trimming: 0 bases; J trimming: 4 bases; junction bases outside the gene matches: 4. Germline V CDR1 and CDR2: SGDLS, YYNGEE. The CDR3 nucleotides are TGTGCCAGCAGCGTAGCCGGGACAGGGGGCGGCTATGGCTACACCTTC. Translation gives CASSVAGTGGGYGYTF.

This clone was observed a few times. At one end, the junction sequence differs from germline, possibly due to a read error. The J gene is TRBJ2-5, the V gene TRBV7-7, with D perhaps TRBD2 (6 bases). Looked up from germline, CDR1 is SSHAT and CDR2 is FNYEAQ (reference sequence). This CDR3 region has 15 residues. The CDR3 coding sequence is TGTGCTAGCAGCTTAAGTAGCGGAGCTCAAGAGACCCAGTACTTC. This codes for CASSLSSGAQETQYF.